A single sample gave rise to the 18 T cell receptor beta chains below, sequenced in a study of cytomegalovirus exposure and HLA in healthy donors. Data came from immunoSEQ multiplex PCR; TCRdb stores just in-frame clones and leaves some out. This table holds 65,000 to 75,000 clones, about 91% found once. The sample was PBMCs. The receptors were gathered from a man aged 18 to 35 in good health and CMV-seropositive.

The chain recombines TRBV4-1 with TRBJ2-6, with TRBD2 matching over 11 bases. Per the germline V gene, CDR1 is MGHRA and CDR2 is YSYEKL. The V segment lost 1 base and the J segment 1 base; nucleotides outside the gene matches: 6. The CDR3 is 19 residues long. The CDR3 region has the DNA TGCGCCAGCAGCCAAGGAGGGTCTAGCGGGAGGTCTGGGGCCAACGTCCTGACTTTC. Translating gives CASSQGGSSGRSGANVLTF.

The chain is built from TRBV19 and TRBJ2-7; possible D gene TRBD1, 5 bases. Germline values: CDR1 LNHDA, CDR2 SQIVND (reference sequence). CDR3 length: 13 residues. Between the trimmed V and J ends, which lost 4 bases and 3 bases, there was a span of 10 bases. In nucleotides, the CDR3 is TGTGCCAGTAGTACCGGCAGGGACTACGAGCAGTACTTC. This translates into CASSTGRDYEQYF.

This sequence joins TRBV28 and TRBJ2-5; D remains unclear. Germline V gives CDR1 MDHEN, CDR2 SYDVKM. The V and J ends lost 2 bases and 4 bases respectively, with 2 bases between them. The length of the CDR3 is 11 residues. CDR3 nucleotide sequence: TGTGCCAGCAGTTTACGAGAGACCCAGTACTTC. This sequence encodes CASSLRETQYF.

The chain joins TRBV5-4 to TRBJ2-1; a weak D match, TRBD1 (5 bases). Germline V gene sequence: CDR1 SGHNT, CDR2 YYREEE (reference sequence). Deletions cut 3 bases from V and 9 bases from J, with 16 bases between. The CDR3 spans 14 residues. The CDR3 spells CASSSEPADSEQFF. CDR3 DNA: TGTGCCAGCAGCTCGGAGCCGGCCGACAGTGAGCAGTTCTTC.

This chain links TRBV2 with TRBJ2-5; TRBD1 aligns across 10 bases. Germline loops: CDR1 SNHLY, CDR2 FYNNEI. This CDR3 spans 15 amino acids. V gave up 5 bases and J gave up 5 bases; unmatched junction bases: 8. The CDR3 sequence is CASSNDRGRGETQYF. The CDR3 DNA is TGTGCCAGCAGTAACGACAGGGGGCGCGGGGAGACCCAGTACTTC.

This CDR3 reads CASSLSRGRGREQYF. The CDR3 bases are TGCGCCAGCAGCTTAAGCAGGGGGCGCGGCCGTGAGCAGTACTTC. The gene calls are TRBV5-1 and TRBJ2-7; 8 bases line up with TRBD1. Germline CDR1 reads SGHRS; CDR2 reads YFSETQ. V was clipped by 2 bases and J by 7 bases; unmatched bases: 11. CDR3 size: 15 residues.

This clone was seen once. The chain links TRBV6-6 to TRBJ2-5; D not resolved. CDR3 length: 15 residues. Germline V gene data show CDR1 as MNHNY and CDR2 as SVGAGI (reference sequence). Trimming pared 0 bases from V and 5 bases from J, leaving 13 bases between. The CDR3 is CASSYSFGLTETQYF. The CDR3 nucleotides read TGTGCCAGCAGTTACTCGTTTGGGCTCACCGAGACCCAGTACTTC.

V and J are TRBV9 and TRBJ2-7, with a tentative D call TRBD1 (5 bases). This CDR3 contains 15 residues. With 4 bases removed from V and 2 bases from J, the gap between germline ends came to 16 bases. CDR1 is SGDLS, CDR2 YYNGEE, per germline. The CDR3 region has the DNA TGTGCCAGCAGCACCGGAAGGGGTCGGGCCTACGAGCAGTACTTC. As protein: CASSTGRGRAYEQYF.

The genes are TRBV29-1 and TRBJ2-5, with D possibly being TRBD1 (6 bases). Germline values: CDR1 SQVTM, CDR2 ANQGSEA. This CDR3 region has 16 residues. The V end lost 6 bases, the J end lost 0 bases, and 20 bases lay between the germline ends. The CDR3 protein is CSVYPLGALNQETQYF. The DNA of the CDR3 is TGCAGCGTATACCCCTTGGGGGCACTAAACCAAGAGACCCAGTACTTC.

This CDR3 is CASSPRAGEETQYF. In DNA form, the CDR3 reads TGTGCCAGCAGCCCGAGAGCGGGAGAAGAGACCCAGTACTTC. This sequence joins TRBV9 and TRBJ2-5; 8 positions match TRBD2. This CDR3 spans 14 amino acids. CDR1 and CDR2 from the germline V gene are SGDLS and YYNGEE. Unmatched junction bases numbered 5, after V lost 4 bases and J lost 3 bases.

This chain's CDR3 is CASSLLGESYEQYF. The DNA of the CDR3 is TGTGCCAGCAGTTTATTGGGAGAATCCTACGAGCAGTACTTC. The chain uses TRBV27 and TRBJ2-7, with D possibly being TRBD2 (5 bases). The V end lost 1 base, the J end lost 1 base, and 8 bases lay between the germline ends. Germline V gene sequence: CDR1 MNHEY, CDR2 SMNVEV (reference sequence). The CDR3 length is 14 residues.

The V call is TRBV28, the J call TRBJ2-5; TRBD2 matches at 10 bases. Germline V gene lookup returns CDR1 MDHEN and CDR2 SYDVKM. This CDR3 comprises 12 residues. The CDR3 region is CASSGSVETQYF. The DNA for the CDR3 is TGTGCGTCTAGCGGGAGTGTGGAGACCCAGTACTTC.

This chain connects TRBV5-6 to TRBJ2-5; TRBD2 agrees at 10 bases. Unmatched junction bases numbered 10, after V lost 0 bases and J lost 5 bases. In germline, CDR1 is SGHDT, CDR2 YYEEEE. This CDR3 comprises 17 residues. The CDR3 DNA follows: TGTGCCAGCAGCTTGGTGGGTAGCGGGAGGCTCGGGGAGACCCAGTACTTC. Its protein is CASSLVGSGRLGETQYF.

The V gene is TRBV10-3, the J gene TRBJ1-2, with a weak D call TRBD1 (5 bases). CDR3 size: 17 residues. Deletions cut 8 bases from V and 0 bases from J, with 22 bases between. The germline V gene encodes CDR1 ENHRY and CDR2 SYGVKD. The CDR3 loop reads CAIGMGGGRQANYGYTF. Here the CDR3 DNA reads TGTGCCATCGGCATGGGGGGGGGTCGGCAGGCTAACTATGGCTACACCTTC.

This rearrangement joins TRBV7-2 to TRBJ2-3, with TRBD1 identical over 12 bases. The germline V gene encodes CDR1 SGHTA and CDR2 FQGNSA. J was trimmed by 6 bases and V by 4 bases; bases with no gene match: 8. This CDR3 comprises 16 residues. The CDR3 region is CASSSRGDRGRDTQYF. DNA for the CDR3: TGTGCCAGCAGCTCCCGCGGGGACAGGGGGCGGGATACGCAGTATTTT.

The chain joins TRBV18 to TRBJ2-3; 7 bases are a match to TRBD2. Germline V gives CDR1 KGHSH, CDR2 LQKENI. Losses at the gene ends were 5 bases for V and 3 bases for J; bases not matched to a gene: 2. The length of the CDR3 is 13 residues. CDR3 residues: CASSAGRTDTQYF. DNA for the CDR3: TGTGCCAGCTCAGCCGGGAGGACAGATACGCAGTATTTT.

The rearrangement joins TRBV20-1 to TRBJ2-7, with D hard to call. The V and J ends lost 3 bases and 1 base respectively, with 4 bases between them. The CDR3 covers 11 residues. From germline, CDR1 is DFQATT and CDR2 SNEGSKA (reference sequence). The CDR3 loop reads CSARESYEQYF. For the CDR3, the DNA is TGCAGTGCTAGGGAGTCCTACGAGCAGTACTTC.

The chain carries TRBV21-1 and TRBJ2-5; TRBD2 is the table's D call, not checked against the DNA. TRBV21-1 has pseudogene status. CDR3 size: 15 residues. The CDR3 is CASSKVPGRGLTQYF. In DNA form, the CDR3 reads TGTGCCAGCAGCAAAGTCCCGGGGAGGGGCCTGACCCAGTACTTC.